This T cell receptor beta chain was obtained from a study of cytomegalovirus exposure and HLA in healthy donors. Study-wide points: Associated with HLA alleles at 0.05 false discovery rate in a later analysis were 16,951 TCR beta sequences. According to a later analysis, donors in an Asian-associated ancestry cluster reportedly had fewer N-insertions than the roughly 640-donor mean. Productive status was seen about 90% or about 30% of the time for most TCR beta V segments in an earlier analysis.

The PCR made use of 60 Vbeta and 13 Jbeta primers. Profiling relied on immunoSEQ multiplex PCR, and the TCRdb table lists in-frame clones only, not all of them. The table lists 200,000 to 300,000 clones, roughly 81% of them singletons. With regard to this clone: Its antigen is not identified.

This CDR3 is built from 14 residues. The V and J ends lost 8 bases and 2 bases respectively, with 16 bases between them. Germline V gene sequence: CDR1 MNHEY, CDR2 SMNVEV (reference sequence). The receptor's source is a woman aged 40 to 49 in good health and CMV-seropositive. Sample: PBMCs. This chain uses TRBV27 with TRBJ2-7; maybe TRBD1 (6 bases). The CDR3 here is CASWGQGLPYEQYF. CDR3 DNA: TGTGCCAGCTGGGGGCAGGGGCTCCCCTACGAGCAGTACTTC.